Listed below are T cell receptor beta chains from one sample, sequenced in a study of blood T cell repertoires in COVID-19. Sequencing used immunoSEQ multiplex PCR; TCRdb keeps in-frame clones, though not all of them. Among under 300,000 clones listed, approximately 82% were seen once. The sample consisted of peripheral blood. The source is a young woman with acute or convalescent COVID-19. Each CDR3 is given with its conserved first and last residue. The order of the fields is D gene, clone size, V gene, J gene, CDR3 protein, CDR3 DNA. A D gene is named only where the DNA matches it firmly. A row's size may be missing; if present it is once, few, many or a size class.

.	few	TRBV21-1	TRBJ1-1	CASSKEVGQGFSLQDTEAFF	TGTGCCAGCAGCAAAGAAGTGGGACAGGGGTTCTCCCTTCAGGACACTGAAGCTTTCTTT
TRBD2	.	TRBV7-2	TRBJ2-1	CASSLEGSGRNNEQFF	TGTGCCAGCAGCTTAGAAGGGAGCGGGAGAAATAATGAGCAGTTCTTC
TRBD2	.	TRBV27	TRBJ2-1	CASSFPGLAGERGEQFF	TGTGCCAGCAGTTTCCCCGGACTAGCGGGAGAAAGGGGTGAGCAGTTCTTC
TRBD2	.	TRBV6-2/TRBV6-3	TRBJ2-3	CASSGPGLATDTQYF	TGTGCCAGCAGCGGTCCGGGACTAGCTACAGATACGCAGTATTTT
.	.	TRBV6-5	TRBJ1-2	CASSPRANYGYTF	TGTGCCAGCAGCCCCAGGGCTAACTATGGCTACACCTTC
TRBD1	.	TRBV6-4	TRBJ2-3	CASSRDRVTDTQYF	TGTGCCAGCAGTAGGGACAGGGTAACAGATACGCAGTATTTT
TRBD2	.	TRBV9	TRBJ2-1	CASSVSSGRADNEQFF	TGTGCCAGCAGCGTTTCGAGCGGGAGGGCGGACAATGAGCAGTTCTTC
TRBD2	.	TRBV19	TRBJ2-1	CASSIAATSVYNEQFF	TGTGCCAGTAGTATAGCGGCGACTAGCGTCTACAATGAGCAGTTCTTC
.	.	TRBV12-3/TRBV12-4	TRBJ2-5	CASSLGGEETQYF	TGTGCCAGCAGTTTAGGCGGGGAAGAGACCCAGTACTTC
TRBD2	.	TRBV30	TRBJ2-3	CAWTRGVGTDTQYF	TGTGCCTGGACGCGGGGGGTTGGCACAGATACGCAGTATTTT
TRBD2	.	TRBV3-1/TRBV3-2	TRBJ2-7	CASSPRQGAGARYEQYF	TGTGCCAGCAGCCCACGGCAGGGAGCGGGAGCCAGGTACGAGCAGTACTTC
.	once	TRBV6-5	TRBJ2-1	CASSYSRLKNEQFF	TGTGCCAGCAGTTACTCGCGACTCAAGAATGAGCAGTTCTTC
.	.	TRBV7-2	TRBJ1-1	CASSLGQGSTEAFF	TGTGCCAGCAGCTTAGGTCAGGGATCCACTGAAGCTTTCTTT
.	.	TRBV11-2	TRBJ2-1	CASSTRTALNNEQFF	TGTGCCAGCAGCACCCGGACAGCTTTGAACAATGAGCAGTTCTTC
TRBD2	.	TRBV27	TRBJ2-7	CASRRTSGYEQYF	TGTGCCAGCAGGAGGACTAGCGGGTACGAGCAGTACTTC
TRBD1	.	TRBV2	TRBJ2-7	CASSGDRGYEQYF	TGTGCCAGCAGTGGGGACAGGGGGTACGAGCAGTACTTC
.	.	TRBV6-5	TRBJ2-7	CASSYGLAAEQYF	TGTGCCAGCAGTTACGGTCTAGCTGCCGAGCAGTACTTC
TRBD1	.	TRBV11-2	TRBJ1-2	CASSLVQGADGYTF	TGTGCCAGCAGCTTAGTTCAGGGGGCTGATGGCTACACCTTC
.	.	TRBV14	TRBJ2-7	CASSQFGTLEQYF	TGTGCCAGCAGCCAATTCGGGACTCTTGAGCAGTACTTC
.	.	TRBV7-9	TRBJ1-3	CASSLETGPGNTIYF	TGTGCCAGCAGCTTAGAAACAGGGCCTGGAAACACCATATATTTT
TRBD1	.	TRBV19	TRBJ2-1	CASSRDREQFF	TGTGCCAGTAGTCGGGACAGGGAGCAGTTCTTC
.	.	TRBV7-9	TRBJ2-5	CASSPQTKMETQYF	TGTGCCAGCAGTCCACAGACGAAGATGGAGACCCAGTACTTC
.	.	TRBV20-1	TRBJ2-7	CSAQQIYEQYF	TGCAGTGCTCAACAGATCTACGAGCAGTACTTC
.	.	TRBV19	TRBJ2-3	CASSIWGQSTDTQYF	TGTGCCAGTAGTATTTGGGGACAAAGCACAGATACGCAGTATTTT
.	.	TRBV7-9	TRBJ2-5	CASSLGLGQQETQYF	TGTGCCAGCAGCTTGGGTCTGGGGCAGCAAGAGACCCAGTACTTC
TRBD1	few	TRBV6-2/TRBV6-3	TRBJ1-5	CASSYTTGFGQPQHF	TGTGCCAGCAGTTACACGACAGGGTTTGGTCAGCCCCAGCATTTT
TRBD1	.	TRBV7-2	TRBJ2-1	CASSLARGKNEQFF	TGTGCCAGCAGCTTAGCCAGGGGGAAAAATGAGCAGTTCTTC
.	.	TRBV7-2	TRBJ1-2	CASSLQGNYGYTF	TGTGCCAGCAGCTTACAGGGAAACTATGGCTACACCTTC
.	.	TRBV15	TRBJ1-1	CATSKIGSEAFF	TGTGCCACCAGCAAAATAGGGAGTGAAGCTTTCTTT
.	once	TRBV9	TRBJ1-3	CASSDRGKGNTIYF	TGTGCCAGCAGCGATCGGGGGAAGGGAAACACCATATATTTT
.	.	TRBV10-2	TRBJ1-1	CASSVGGSTEAFF	TGCGCCAGCAGTGTTGGGGGGAGCACTGAAGCTTTCTTT
TRBD2	.	TRBV28	TRBJ2-5	CASSLRLAENQETQYF	TGTGCCAGCAGTTTACGACTAGCGGAGAACCAAGAGACCCAGTACTTC
TRBD1	once	TRBV7-9	TRBJ2-7	CASSATGGPSYEQYF	TGTGCCAGCAGCGCGACAGGGGGGCCCTCCTACGAGCAGTACTTC
TRBD1	.	TRBV6-1	TRBJ2-3	CASSERTGGADTQYF	TGTGCCAGCAGTGAAAGGACAGGGGGCGCAGATACGCAGTATTTT
.	.	TRBV4-1	TRBJ1-2	CASSQGRPRGRDGYTF	TGCGCCAGCAGCCAAGGCCGTCCGCGGGGTCGCGATGGCTACACCTTC
TRBD2	.	TRBV18	TRBJ2-7	CASSLTSGFSYEQYF	TGTGCCAGCTCACTGACTAGCGGATTTTCCTACGAGCAGTACTTC
TRBD1	.	TRBV5-1	TRBJ1-1	CASRPPGQGDTEAFF	TGCGCCAGCAGACCACCGGGACAGGGAGACACTGAAGCTTTCTTT
.	few	TRBV21-1	TRBJ1-2	CASSGEGQGLGYTF	TGTGCCAGCAGCGGGGAGGGACAGGGTCTTGGCTACACCTTC
TRBD1	few	TRBV9	TRBJ1-5	CASSPNRGRQPQHF	TGTGCCAGCAGCCCCAACAGGGGTCGTCAGCCCCAGCATTTT
TRBD1	.	TRBV6-1	TRBJ1-2	CASSEARQGDYGYTF	TGTGCCAGCAGTGAAGCGAGACAGGGGGACTATGGCTACACCTTC
.	.	TRBV6-6	TRBJ1-1	CASSTGQMNTEAFF	TGTGCCAGCAGTACCGGACAGATGAACACTGAAGCTTTCTTT
.	.	TRBV9	TRBJ2-1	CASSVAEPGVGEQFF	TGTGCCAGCAGCGTAGCCGAGCCCGGGGTAGGGGAGCAGTTCTTC
TRBD2	.	TRBV7-7	TRBJ2-3	CASSATSGMTDTQYF	TGTGCTAGCAGCGCTACTAGCGGAATGACAGATACGCAGTATTTT
TRBD1	.	TRBV28	TRBJ2-1	CASSLIGTGAGIGQFF	TGTGCCAGCAGTTTAATCGGGACAGGGGCAGGCATTGGGCAGTTCTTC
TRBD2	.	TRBV28	TRBJ2-3	CASSLLLAGGGADTQYF	TGTGCCAGCAGTTTACTTTTAGCGGGAGGGGGGGCAGATACGCAGTATTTT
.	.	TRBV3-1/TRBV3-2	TRBJ2-1	CASSQDVGERSYNEQFF	TGTGCCAGCAGCCAAGATGTAGGGGAAAGGTCCTACAATGAGCAGTTCTTC